This passage covers 23 T cell receptor beta chains from one sample sequenced in a study of cytomegalovirus exposure and HLA in healthy donors. This PCR relied on a set of 60 Vbeta primers and 13 Jbeta primers. Using immunoSEQ multiplex PCR, the repertoire was profiled, and TCRdb retains in-frame clones only, with some absent. This sample carries about 90,000 clones, less than 75% of them seen once, and the ten largest clones take 2.1%. Source material: PBMCs. These receptor sequences come from a man aged 25 to 45 in good health and CMV-seronegative.

V is TRBV15 and J is TRBJ1-1; D unresolved. The CDR3 sequence is 15 residues long. Between the trimmed V and J ends, which lost 0 bases and 0 bases, there was a span of 8 bases. Germline V gene sequence: CDR1 LNHNV, CDR2 YYDKDF (reference sequence). CDR3 DNA sequence: TGTGCCACCAGCAGAGAGTCCGGGATGAACACTGAAGCTTTCTTT. Translated: CATSRESGMNTEAFF.

V and J are TRBV11-2 and TRBJ2-1, with TRBD2 matching 7 bases. Germline V lookup: CDR1 SGHAT, CDR2 FQNNGV. This CDR3 comprises 15 residues. V gave up 1 base and J gave up 4 bases; unmatched junction bases: 4. The CDR3 bases are TGTGCCAGCAGCTTAGCAAGCGGGGCGTACAATGAGCAGTTCTTC. It encodes CASSLASGAYNEQFF. The variable domain in full, completed from reference TRBV11-2 and TRBJ2-1, reads EAGVAQSPRYKIIEKRQSVAFWCNPISGHATLYWYQQILGQGPKLLIQFQNNGVVDDSQLPKDRFSAERLKGVDSTLKIQPAKLEDSAVYLCASSLASGAYNEQFFGPGTRLTVL.

This chain uses TRBV10-3 with TRBJ2-6, with TRBD2 as a possible D gene (6 bases). This CDR3 has 15 amino acids. Trimming shortened V by 4 bases and J by 2 bases, and 9 bases separated the two germline ends. Germline V gene sequence: CDR1 ENHRY, CDR2 SYGVKD. Written as DNA, the CDR3 is TGTGCCATCAGTGGGCGGGGTACTGGGGCCAACGTCCTGACTTTC. This codes for CAISGRGTGANVLTF.

The chain carries TRBV6-1 and TRBJ1-5; 7 nucleotides line up with TRBD1. The CDR3 sequence is 16 residues long. CDR1 and CDR2 (germline): MNHNS, SASEGT. V shed 3 bases and J 0 bases; nucleotides not matched to a gene: 5. The CDR3 protein is CASSERQGYSNQPQHF. CDR3 nucleotide sequence: TGTGCCAGCAGTGAGAGACAGGGATATAGCAATCAGCCCCAGCATTTT.

This sequence joins TRBV5-6 and TRBJ1-4; the D gene is possibly TRBD1 (6 bases). This CDR3 has 16 residues. Trimming removed 4 bases from V and 7 bases from J, with 20 bases in between. The germline V gene has CDR1 SGHDT and CDR2 YYEEEE. CDR3 coding DNA: TGTGCCAGCAGCCCGGGCGGTAGGGGGAGTGGTGAAAAACTGTTTTTT. Amino acid sequence: CASSPGGRGSGEKLFF.

The V gene is TRBV7-2, the J gene TRBJ2-5; D is unclear. This CDR3 contains 12 residues. CDR1 and CDR2 (germline): SGHTA, FQGNSA. The ends were cut back, 1 base at V and 5 bases at J, with 5 bases in the middle. CDR3 in amino acids: CASSLGRETQYF. The CDR3, as DNA: TGTGCCAGCAGCTTAGGGCGGGAGACCCAGTACTTC. Variable domain in full (rest from reference TRBV7-2 and TRBJ2-5): GAGVSQSPSNKVTEKGKDVELRCDPISGHTALYWYRQSLGQGLEFLIYFQGNSAPDKSGLPSDRFSAERTGGSVSTLTIQRTQQEDSAVYLCASSLGRETQYFGPGTRLLVL.

The chain couples TRBV6-5 to TRBJ1-1, with TRBD1 as a possible D gene (6 bases). Between the trimmed V and J ends, which lost 6 bases and 0 bases, there was a span of 11 bases. Germline V gene sequence: CDR1 MNHEY, CDR2 SVGAGI. This CDR3 has 14 residues. This chain's CDR3 is CASSRDKMNTEAFF. The CDR3 coding sequence is TGTGCCAGCAGCAGGGACAAAATGAACACTGAAGCTTTCTTT.

This clone was recorded once. The J gene is TRBJ1-5, the V gene TRBV19; possibly TRBD1 for D (5 bases). Germline CDR1 is LNHDA and CDR2 is SQIVND (reference sequence). Trimming shortened V by 1 base and J by 4 bases, and 17 bases separated the two germline ends. The length of the CDR3 is 17 residues. The CDR3 reads CASSIVAQGGPNQPQHF. The CDR3 nucleotides are TGTGCCAGTAGTATAGTTGCTCAGGGCGGCCCAAATCAGCCCCAGCATTTT.

The chain employs TRBV6-1 and TRBJ1-1; 7 bases agree with TRBD1. Germline CDR1 MNHNS, CDR2 SASEGT. The CDR3 contains 13 residues. V gave up 6 bases and J gave up 6 bases; unmatched junction bases: 7. The CDR3 sequence: CASSQGGWAEAFF. Written as DNA, the CDR3 is TGTGCCAGCAGCCAAGGGGGCTGGGCTGAAGCTTTCTTT.

This clone appeared a single time. V is TRBV5-1 and J is TRBJ1-1; 11 nucleotides line up with TRBD1. Germline V gene lookup returns CDR1 SGHRS and CDR2 YFSETQ. Trimming took 4 bases from V and 0 from J; bases not matched to a gene: 5. The CDR3 has 16 amino acids. In DNA form, the CDR3 reads TGCGCCAGCAGCGAAGGGACAGGGGGTCTGAACACTGAAGCTTTCTTT. Translating gives CASSEGTGGLNTEAFF.

The chain carries TRBV2 and TRBJ2-2, with D possibly matching TRBD2 (5 bases). The V and J ends lost 6 bases and 4 bases respectively, with 9 bases between them. CDR1 and CDR2 (germline): SNHLY, FYNNEI. The CDR3 is 13 residues long. CDR3 DNA sequence: TGTGCCAGCAGAGCTAGCCCCACCGGGGAGCTGTTTTTT. Amino acid sequence: CASRASPTGELFF. Based on the CDR3 plus reference TRBV2 and TRBJ2-2, the full variable domain is EPEVTQTPSHQVTQMGQEVILRCVPISNHLYFYWYRQILGQKVEFLVSFYNNEISEKSEIFDDQFSVERPDGSNFTLKIRSTKLEDSAMYFCASRASPTGELFFGEGSRLTVL.

The chain couples TRBV27 to TRBJ2-5; a possible D gene is TRBD1 (6 bases). Trimming took 6 bases from V and 5 from J, leaving 16 bases between them. The CDR3 loop spans 14 amino acids. The V gene's germline CDR1 is MNHEY and CDR2 SMNVEV (reference sequence). CDR3 DNA sequence: TGTGCCAGCAGCCCCAGAGGGGGATGGGAGACCCAGTACTTC. Protein: CASSPRGGWETQYF.

CDR3 nucleotide sequence: TGTGCCAGCAGTGACTCCGGGGGAACCCACAATGAGCAGTTCTTC. It specifies CASSDSGGTHNEQFF. This chain links TRBV6-4 with TRBJ2-1; possibly TRBD2 for D (6 bases). V lost 0 bases and J 5 bases, leaving 11 bases between the germline ends. The germline gives CDR1 MRHNA, CDR2 SNTAGT. The CDR3 loop spans 15 amino acids.

The chain is built from TRBV14 and TRBJ2-2; 8 bases map to TRBD2. The CDR3 totals 17 residues. Looked up from germline, CDR1 is SGHDN and CDR2 is FVKESK. After removal of 0 bases from V and 3 bases from J, the junction contained 6 bases not matched to a gene. This chain's CDR3 is CASSQDVTSGYTGELFF. CDR3 in DNA: TGTGCCAGCAGCCAAGATGTCACTAGCGGTTACACCGGGGAGCTGTTTTTT.

This clone came up once. The chain has TRBV2 and TRBJ1-2; 9 bases fit TRBD1. V lost 2 bases to trimming and J lost 4 bases; unmatched junction nucleotides: 2. This CDR3 is built from 14 residues. Germline-derived CDR1 and CDR2 are SNHLY and FYNNEI. The DNA of the CDR3 is TGTGCCAGCAGTGAAACAGGGGGCCCCTATGGCTACACCTTC. Residues: CASSETGGPYGYTF.

This clone came up a few times. The genes are TRBV30 and TRBJ2-2, with TRBD2 as a possible D gene (7 bases). V lost 4 bases to trimming and J lost 3 bases, with 15 bases between them. Germline loops: CDR1 GTSNPN, CDR2 SVGIG (reference sequence). This CDR3 contains 15 residues. The CDR3 is CAWNPGGQDTGELFF. The CDR3 coding sequence is TGTGCCTGGAATCCCGGGGGGCAGGACACCGGGGAGCTGTTTTTT.

The chain carries TRBV11-3 and TRBJ2-7, with D tentatively TRBD1 (7 bases). CDR1 is SGHNT, CDR2 YENEEA, per germline. V shed 5 bases and J shed 3 bases, with 11 bases lying between them. The CDR3 totals 13 residues. In DNA form, the CDR3 reads TGTGCCAGCAGCCCGGGGGACAGCTACGAGCAGTACTTC. The encoded protein is CASSPGDSYEQYF.

The V call is TRBV5-6, the J call TRBJ2-7; 8 nucleotides agree with TRBD1. V gave up 4 bases and J gave up 0 bases; unmatched junction bases: 3. Germline V gene lookup returns CDR1 SGHDT and CDR2 YYEEEE. The CDR3 sequence is 14 residues long. DNA of the CDR3: TGTGCCAGCAGCCAGGACAGGGTCTCCTACGAGCAGTACTTC. Its protein is CASSQDRVSYEQYF.

The gene calls are TRBV5-1 and TRBJ1-1, with 7 bases fitting TRBD1. Germline V gives CDR1 SGHRS, CDR2 YFSETQ. This CDR3 has 15 amino acids. The ends lost 4 bases at V and 1 base at J; junction bases unmatched: 7. CDR3 sequence reads: CASSMKTGKNTEAFF. In DNA, the CDR3 is TGCGCCAGCAGCATGAAGACAGGGAAGAACACTGAAGCTTTCTTT.

This clone was counted between two and nine times. V usage is TRBV4-3 and J usage is TRBJ2-7; TRBD2 agrees at 8 bases. The CDR3 consists of 15 residues. Germline V lookup: CDR1 LGHNA, CDR2 YSLEER. V gave up 0 bases and J gave up 3 bases; unmatched junction bases: 4. Here the CDR3 reads CASSQDRGGRYEQYF. CDR3 nucleotide sequence: TGCGCCAGCAGCCAAGACCGGGGGGGCCGCTACGAGCAGTACTTC.

Comment on this clone: Other DNA sequences of this sample code for an identical CDR3. The genes are TRBV2 and TRBJ1-1; no definite D call. V lost 3 bases to trimming and J lost 0 bases, with 5 bases between them. Germline CDR1 is SNHLY and CDR2 is FYNNEI. CDR3 length equals 13 residues. The CDR3 sequence: CASSDDLNTEAFF. The CDR3 bases are TGTGCCAGCAGTGACGACTTGAACACTGAAGCTTTCTTT.

The rearrangement uses TRBV7-8 and TRBJ2-2; TRBD2 matches at 9 bases. The germline CDR1 and CDR2 sequences are SGHVS and FQNEAQ. V lost 2 bases, J lost 5 bases, and 15 bases stayed unmatched. The CDR3 runs 19 residues. The CDR3 region is CASSLKGLALSRDTGELFF. CDR3 nucleotide sequence: TGTGCCAGCAGCTTAAAAGGACTAGCGCTCTCAAGAGATACCGGGGAGCTGTTTTTT. Based on the CDR3 plus reference TRBV7-8 and TRBJ2-2, the full variable domain is GAGVSQSPRYKVAKRGQDVALRCDPISGHVSLFWYQQALGQGPEFLTYFQNEAQLDKSGLPSDRFFAERPEGSVSTLKIQRTQQEDSAVYLCASSLKGLALSRDTGELFFGEGSRLTVL.

The chain joins TRBV6-5 to TRBJ1-2; D remains unclear. This CDR3 region has 13 residues. Trimming shortened V by 5 bases and J by 4 bases, and 11 bases separated the two germline ends. Per the germline V gene, CDR1 is MNHEY and CDR2 is SVGAGI. Here the CDR3 DNA reads TGTGCCAGCAGTGTACAGTACAGCTATGGCTACACCTTC. Encoded protein: CASSVQYSYGYTF.